This T cell receptor beta chain is drawn from a study of shared clonotypes between healthy human individuals. Trimming left V 0 bases short and J 4 bases short, with 7 bases between. Germline CDR1 and CDR2: MNHEY and SVGAGI. The CDR3 length is 14 residues. For each subset, genomic DNA was distributed in equal portions over several immunoSEQ plates. Here immunoSEQ multiplex PCR was the method, and the copy in TCRdb shows in-frame clones only, minus some. The sample includes fewer than 850,000 clones, approximately 97% of them seen just once. In the naive CD8 group, cells lacked CD45RO and were positively selected for CCR7, so terminally differentiated effector memory CD45RA+ cells were left out.

The J gene is TRBJ1-5, the V gene TRBV6-5; possibly TRBD1 for D (5 bases). The specimen was naive CD8+ T cells sorted from blood. The sequence was collected from a young man in good health. The CDR3 region is CASSYSGPNQPQHF. The CDR3 bases are TGTGCCAGCAGTTACTCGGGACCGAATCAGCCCCAGCATTTT.